The 13 T cell receptor beta chains given below trace back to one sample, sequenced in a study of blood T cell repertoires in COVID-19. Produced via immunoSEQ multiplex PCR; TCRdb's table is partial and in-frame only. This table has about 250,000 clones, about 86% appearing once. Sequencing was performed on peripheral blood. These receptor sequences come from a man aged 80 or over with acute or convalescent COVID-19.

V is TRBV19 and J is TRBJ1-1; TRBD1 matches at 7 bases. The germline V gene encodes CDR1 LNHDA and CDR2 SQIVND (reference sequence). The CDR3 is made up of 15 amino acids. J lost 5 bases, V lost 5 bases, and 11 bases had no gene match. CDR3 sequence: CASSAPTGRSTEAFF. The CDR3 DNA is TGTGCCAGTAGTGCTCCGACAGGGCGGAGTACTGAAGCTTTCTTT.

The rearrangement links TRBV2 to TRBJ1-6; 7 nucleotides align to TRBD1. Trimming removed 7 bases from V and 7 bases from J; junction bases left unmatched: 10. Germline V CDR1 and CDR2: SNHLY, FYNNEI. This CDR3 contains 15 residues. The DNA of the CDR3 is TGTGCCAGCATGGTCGAGGGGGCGCGGAATTCACCCCTCCACTTT. Translation gives CASMVEGARNSPLHF.

The chain uses TRBV6-7 and TRBJ1-2, with 7 bases matching TRBD1. TRBV6-7 qualifies as an ORF whose function is uncertain. Trimming removed 4 bases from V and 4 bases from J; junction bases left unmatched: 3. This CDR3 has 13 amino acids. CDR3 DNA: TGTGCCAGCAGTTCGACAGGGTCCTATGGCTACACCTTC. This translates into CASSSTGSYGYTF.

The gene calls are TRBV28 and TRBJ1-4; TRBD1 aligns across 8 bases. The CDR3 spans 15 residues. CDR1 and CDR2 from the germline V gene are MDHEN and SYDVKM. The trim removed 6 bases at V and 8 bases at J, leaving 11 bases unmatched. In nucleotides, the CDR3 is TGTGCCAGCAGCCCCTCAGGGGGCAGGGGGGAAAAACTGTTTTTT. Protein sequence: CASSPSGGRGEKLFF.

The chain is built from TRBV9 and TRBJ2-3, with D perhaps TRBD2 (5 bases). The CDR3 length is 16 residues. From germline, CDR1 is SGDLS and CDR2 YYNGEE. V lost 3 bases to trimming and J lost 2 bases, with 16 bases between them. CDR3 sequence reads: CASSDPPEGITDTQYF. The CDR3 DNA follows: TGTGCCAGCAGCGACCCCCCTGAGGGAATCACAGATACGCAGTATTTT.

The chain has TRBV5-1 and TRBJ2-7; the match to TRBD2 covers 10 bases. This CDR3 is 15 amino acids long. Germline-derived CDR1 and CDR2 are SGHRS and YFSETQ. V lost 3 bases, J lost 7 bases, and 10 bases stayed unmatched. The CDR3 region has the DNA TGCGCCAGCAGCTATCTACCAGCGGGAGGGCGAGAGCAGTACTTC. Protein sequence: CASSYLPAGGREQYF. The full variable domain, completed using reference TRBV5-1 and TRBJ2-7, is KAGVTQTPRYLIKTRGQQVTLSCSPISGHRSVSWYQQTPGQGLQFLFEYFSETQRNKGNFPGRFSGRQFSNSRSEMNVSTLELGDSALYLCASSYLPAGGREQYFGPGTRLTVT.

The J gene is TRBJ2-5, the V gene TRBV15, with 7 bases lining up with TRBD1. The V and J ends lost 0 bases and 0 bases, in that order; junction bases with no gene match: 1. The CDR3 has 15 amino acids. The germline V gene has CDR1 LNHNV and CDR2 YYDKDF (reference sequence). The CDR3 coding sequence is TGTGCCACCAGCAGAGACAGGGGGTACCAAGAGACCCAGTACTTC. Protein sequence: CATSRDRGYQETQYF.

The V call is TRBV5-1, the J call TRBJ1-2; 9 nucleotides line up with TRBD1. The CDR3 spans 14 residues. Unmatched junction bases numbered 6, after V lost 5 bases and J lost 4 bases. Germline CDR1 is SGHRS and CDR2 is YFSETQ. CDR3: CASRPGQGPYGYTF. The DNA for the CDR3 is TGCGCCAGCAGACCGGGACAGGGACCCTATGGCTACACCTTC.

J is TRBJ1-5 and V is TRBV7-2, with no clear D. V lost 4 bases and J lost 2, with 21 bases in between. Looked up from germline, CDR1 is SGHTA and CDR2 is FQGNSA. This CDR3 region has 18 residues. The CDR3 loop reads CASSSILSRNDRNQPQHF. The CDR3 nucleotides are TGTGCCAGCAGCTCAATCCTTTCCAGGAATGATCGCAATCAGCCCCAGCATTTT.

The CDR3 spells CAWSAPTGGLASSYNSPLHF. The CDR3 nucleotides read TGTGCCTGGAGTGCCCCCACAGGGGGCTTGGCTAGCTCCTATAATTCACCCCTCCACTTT. The rearrangement uses TRBV30 and TRBJ1-6; 9 bases align to TRBD1. This CDR3 contains 20 residues. V dropped 1 base and J dropped 0; count of bases not matched to a gene: 13. In germline, CDR1 is GTSNPN, CDR2 SVGIG (reference sequence).

This clone was seen only once. The chain recombines TRBV27 with TRBJ1-3, with a tentative D call TRBD1 (6 bases). V gave up 5 bases and J gave up 0 bases, with 20 bases separating them. The CDR3 length is 18 residues. In germline, CDR1 is MNHEY, CDR2 SMNVEV (reference sequence). The CDR3: CASSPTINRVDSGNTIYF. The CDR3 DNA reads as TGTGCCAGCAGTCCAACAATTAACAGGGTTGACTCTGGAAACACCATATATTTT.

This clone came up a few times. The chain is built from TRBV4-1 and TRBJ2-1, with 16 bases fitting TRBD2. The V segment lost 2 bases and the J segment 5 bases; nucleotides outside the gene matches: 12. In germline, CDR1 is MGHRA, CDR2 YSYEKL. This CDR3 contains 20 residues. CDR3 protein: CASSQPGLAGGPVPNNEQFF. As DNA, the CDR3 is TGCGCCAGCAGCCAACCGGGACTAGCGGGAGGGCCCGTCCCCAACAATGAGCAGTTCTTC.

V gene TRBV7-9 combines with J gene TRBJ1-4; 10 bases map to TRBD1. J was trimmed by 6 bases and V by 4 bases; bases with no gene match: 5. CDR1 is SEHNR, CDR2 FQNEAQ, per germline (reference sequence). This CDR3 region has 15 residues. CDR3 amino acids: CASSSRQGAYEKLFF. The CDR3 region has the DNA TGTGCCAGCAGCTCAAGACAGGGGGCATATGAAAAACTGTTTTTT.